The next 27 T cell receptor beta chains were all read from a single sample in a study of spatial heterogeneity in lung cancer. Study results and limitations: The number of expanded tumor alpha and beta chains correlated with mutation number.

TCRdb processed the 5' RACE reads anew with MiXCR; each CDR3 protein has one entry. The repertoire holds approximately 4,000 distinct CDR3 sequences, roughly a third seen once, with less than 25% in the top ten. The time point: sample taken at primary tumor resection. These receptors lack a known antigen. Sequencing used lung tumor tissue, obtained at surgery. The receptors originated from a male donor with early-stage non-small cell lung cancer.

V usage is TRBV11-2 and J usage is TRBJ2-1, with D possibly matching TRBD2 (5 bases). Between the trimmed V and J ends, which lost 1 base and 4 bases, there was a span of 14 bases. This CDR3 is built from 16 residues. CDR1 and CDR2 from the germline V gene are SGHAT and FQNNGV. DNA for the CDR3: TGTGCCAGCAGCTTAGGGGCAGGAGGAGGATACAATGAGCAGTTCTTC. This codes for CASSLGAGGGYNEQFF. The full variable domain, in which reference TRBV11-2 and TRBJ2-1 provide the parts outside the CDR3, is EAGVAQSPRYKIIEKRQSVAFWCNPISGHATLYWYQQILGQGPKLLIQFQNNGVVDDSQLPKDRFSAERLKGVDSTLKIQPAKLEDSAVYLCASSLGAGGGYNEQFFGPGTRLTVL.

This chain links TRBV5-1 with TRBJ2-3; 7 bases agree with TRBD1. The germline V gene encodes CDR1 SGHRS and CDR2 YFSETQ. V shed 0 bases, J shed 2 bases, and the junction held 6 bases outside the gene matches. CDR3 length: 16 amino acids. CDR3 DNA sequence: TGCGCCAGCAGCTTGGCGACAGGGATAACCACAGATACGCAGTATTTT. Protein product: CASSLATGITTDTQYF.

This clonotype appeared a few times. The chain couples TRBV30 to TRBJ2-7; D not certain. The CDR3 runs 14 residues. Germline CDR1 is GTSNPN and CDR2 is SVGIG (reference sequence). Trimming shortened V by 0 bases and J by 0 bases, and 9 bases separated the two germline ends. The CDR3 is CAWSVINLSYEQYF. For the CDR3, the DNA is TGTGCCTGGAGTGTGATAAATCTCTCCTACGAGCAGTACTTC.

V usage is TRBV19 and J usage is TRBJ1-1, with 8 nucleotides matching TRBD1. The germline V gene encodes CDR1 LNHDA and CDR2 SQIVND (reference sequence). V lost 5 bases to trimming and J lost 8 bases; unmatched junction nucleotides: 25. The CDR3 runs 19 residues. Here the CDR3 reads CASSAPTGVSRVTGPEAFF. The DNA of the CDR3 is TGTGCCAGTAGTGCCCCGACAGGGGTTAGCCGAGTTACTGGTCCAGAAGCTTTCTTT. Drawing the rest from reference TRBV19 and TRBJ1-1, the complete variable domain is DGGITQSPKYLFRKEGQNVTLSCEQNLNHDAMYWYRQDPGQGLRLIYYSQIVNDFQKGDIAEGYSVSREKKESFPLTVTSAQKNPTAFYLCASSAPTGVSRVTGPEAFFGQGTRLTVV.

CDR3 in amino acids: CASSLPGLYNEQFF. CDR3 coding DNA: TGTGCCAGCAGCTTACCGGGACTCTACAATGAGCAGTTCTTC. V usage is TRBV5-6 and J usage is TRBJ2-1; tentative D call: TRBD2 (6 bases). This CDR3 region has 14 residues. V was pared by 2 bases and J by 3 bases, with 9 bases between. The germline CDR1 and CDR2 sequences are SGHDT and YYEEEE.

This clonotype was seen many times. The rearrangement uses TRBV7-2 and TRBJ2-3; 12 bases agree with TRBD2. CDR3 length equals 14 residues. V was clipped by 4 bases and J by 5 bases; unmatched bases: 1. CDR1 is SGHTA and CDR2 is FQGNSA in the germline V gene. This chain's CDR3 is CASSSGLAGDTQYF. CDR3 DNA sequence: TGTGCCAGCAGCTCGGGACTAGCGGGAGATACGCAGTATTTT.

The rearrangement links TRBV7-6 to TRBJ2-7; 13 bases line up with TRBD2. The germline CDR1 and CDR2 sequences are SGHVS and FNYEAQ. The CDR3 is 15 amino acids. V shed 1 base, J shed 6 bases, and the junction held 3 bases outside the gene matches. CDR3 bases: TGTGCCAGCAGCTTAGGACTAGCGGGAGGATCCGAGCAGTACTTC. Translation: CASSLGLAGGSEQYF.

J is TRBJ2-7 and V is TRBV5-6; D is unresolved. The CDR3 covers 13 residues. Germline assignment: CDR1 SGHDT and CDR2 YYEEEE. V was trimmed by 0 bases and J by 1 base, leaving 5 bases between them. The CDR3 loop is CASSLAVSYEQYF. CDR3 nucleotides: TGTGCCAGCAGCTTGGCGGTTTCCTACGAGCAGTACTTC.

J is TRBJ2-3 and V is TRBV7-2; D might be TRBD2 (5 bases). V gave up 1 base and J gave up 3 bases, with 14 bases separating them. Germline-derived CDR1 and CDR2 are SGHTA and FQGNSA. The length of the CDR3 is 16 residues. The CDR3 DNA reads TGTGCCAGCAGCTTAGGCCTAGCAGGACTTACAGATACGCAGTATTTT. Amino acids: CASSLGLAGLTDTQYF. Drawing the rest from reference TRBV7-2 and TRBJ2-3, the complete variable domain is GAGVSQSPSNKVTEKGKDVELRCDPISGHTALYWYRQSLGQGLEFLIYFQGNSAPDKSGLPSDRFSAERTGGSVSTLTIQRTQQEDSAVYLCASSLGLAGLTDTQYFGPGTRLTVL.

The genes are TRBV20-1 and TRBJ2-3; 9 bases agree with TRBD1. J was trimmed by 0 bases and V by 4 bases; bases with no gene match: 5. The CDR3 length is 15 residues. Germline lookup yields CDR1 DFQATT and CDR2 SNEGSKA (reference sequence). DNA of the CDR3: TGCAGTGCTACCGGGACAGGGAGTAGCACAGATACGCAGTATTTT. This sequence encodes CSATGTGSSTDTQYF.

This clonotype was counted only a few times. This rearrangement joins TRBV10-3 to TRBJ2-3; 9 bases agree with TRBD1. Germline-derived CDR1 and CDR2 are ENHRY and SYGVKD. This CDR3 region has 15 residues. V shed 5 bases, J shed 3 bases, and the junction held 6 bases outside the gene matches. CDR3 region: CAISMGQGKTDTQYF. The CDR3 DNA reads TGTGCCATCAGTATGGGACAGGGAAAAACAGATACGCAGTATTTT.

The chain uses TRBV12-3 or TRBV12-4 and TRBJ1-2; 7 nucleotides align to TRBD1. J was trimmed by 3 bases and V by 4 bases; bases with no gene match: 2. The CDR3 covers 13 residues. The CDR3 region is CASSSQGHYGYTF. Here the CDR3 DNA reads TGTGCCAGCAGTTCACAGGGGCACTATGGCTACACCTTC.

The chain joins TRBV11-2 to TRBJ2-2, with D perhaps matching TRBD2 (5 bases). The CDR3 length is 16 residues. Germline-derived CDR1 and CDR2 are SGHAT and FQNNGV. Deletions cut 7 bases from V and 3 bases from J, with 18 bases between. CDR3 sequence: CASKLRTGGDTGELFF. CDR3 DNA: TGTGCCAGCAAACTCCGGACTGGAGGAGACACCGGGGAGCTGTTTTTT.

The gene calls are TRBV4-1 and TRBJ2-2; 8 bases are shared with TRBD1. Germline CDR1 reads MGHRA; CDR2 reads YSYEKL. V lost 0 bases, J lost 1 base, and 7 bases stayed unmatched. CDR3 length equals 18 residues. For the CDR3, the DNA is TGCGCCAGCAGCCAAGATATCCAGGGGGCGCAGAACACCGGGGAGCTGTTTTTT. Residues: CASSQDIQGAQNTGELFF.

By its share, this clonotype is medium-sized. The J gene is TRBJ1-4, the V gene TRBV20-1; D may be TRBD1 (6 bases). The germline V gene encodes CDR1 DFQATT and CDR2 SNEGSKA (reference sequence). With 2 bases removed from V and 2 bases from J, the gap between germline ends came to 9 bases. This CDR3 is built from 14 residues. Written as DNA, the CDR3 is TGCAGTGCTAGACCCCAGGGGACTAATGAAAAACTGTTTTTT. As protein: CSARPQGTNEKLFF.

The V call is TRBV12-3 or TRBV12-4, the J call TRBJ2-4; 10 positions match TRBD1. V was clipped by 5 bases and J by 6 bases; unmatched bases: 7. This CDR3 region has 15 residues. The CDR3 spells CASSTRQGATNIQYF. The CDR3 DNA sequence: TGTGCCAGCAGTACGAGACAGGGGGCAACAAACATTCAGTACTTC.

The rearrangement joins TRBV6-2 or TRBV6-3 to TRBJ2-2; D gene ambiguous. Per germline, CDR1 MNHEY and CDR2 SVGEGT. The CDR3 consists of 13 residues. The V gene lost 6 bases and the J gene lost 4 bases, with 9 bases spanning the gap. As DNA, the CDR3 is TGTGCCAGCAGATGGACCGTCACCGGGGAGCTGTTTTTT. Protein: CASRWTVTGELFF.

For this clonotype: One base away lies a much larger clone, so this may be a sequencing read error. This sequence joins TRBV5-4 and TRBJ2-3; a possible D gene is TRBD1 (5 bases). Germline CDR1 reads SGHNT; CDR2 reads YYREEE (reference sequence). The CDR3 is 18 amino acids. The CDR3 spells CVSSLELVRDRRADTQYF. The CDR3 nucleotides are TGTGTCAGCAGCTTGGAGTTGGTCAGGGATCGTAGGGCAGATACGCAGTATTTT. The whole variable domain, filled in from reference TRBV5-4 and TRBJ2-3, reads ETGVTQSPTHLIKTRGQQVTLRCSSQSGHNTVSWYQQALGQGPQFIFQYYREEENGRGNFPPRFSGLQFPNYSSELNVNALELDDSALYLCVSSLELVRDRRADTQYFGPGTRLTVL.

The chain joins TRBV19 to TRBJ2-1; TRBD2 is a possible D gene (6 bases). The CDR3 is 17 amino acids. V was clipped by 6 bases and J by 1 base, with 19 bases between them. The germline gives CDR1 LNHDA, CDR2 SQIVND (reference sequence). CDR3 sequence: CASSPGSGSISYNEQFF. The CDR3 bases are TGTGCCAGTAGCCCCGGGAGCGGGTCTATTTCCTACAATGAGCAGTTCTTC.

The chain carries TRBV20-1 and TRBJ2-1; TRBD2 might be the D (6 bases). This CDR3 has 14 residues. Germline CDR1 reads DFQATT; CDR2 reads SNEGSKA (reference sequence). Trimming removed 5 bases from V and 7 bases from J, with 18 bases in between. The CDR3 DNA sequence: TGCAGTGCTGGAGTCGGGGGAAGGGGAAATGAGCAGTTCTTC. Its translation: CSAGVGGRGNEQFF.

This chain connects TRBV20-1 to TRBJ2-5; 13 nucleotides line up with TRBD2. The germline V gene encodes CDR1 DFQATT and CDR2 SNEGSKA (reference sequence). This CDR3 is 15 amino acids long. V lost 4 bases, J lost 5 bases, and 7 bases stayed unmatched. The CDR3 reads CSATRTSGSDETQYF. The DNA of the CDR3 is TGCAGTGCTACACGGACTAGCGGGAGCGATGAGACCCAGTACTTC.

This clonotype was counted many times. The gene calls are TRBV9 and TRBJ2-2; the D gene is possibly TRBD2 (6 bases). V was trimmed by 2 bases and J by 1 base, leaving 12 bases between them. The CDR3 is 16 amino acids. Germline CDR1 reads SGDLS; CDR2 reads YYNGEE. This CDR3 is CASSVMAGQNTGELFF. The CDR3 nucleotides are TGTGCCAGCAGCGTGATGGCGGGGCAGAACACCGGGGAGCTGTTTTTT. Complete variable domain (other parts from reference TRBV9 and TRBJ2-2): DSGVTQTPKHLITATGQRVTLRCSPRSGDLSVYWYQQSLDQGLQFLIQYYNGEERAKGNILERFSAQQFPDLHSELNLSSLELGDSALYFCASSVMAGQNTGELFFGEGSRLTVL.

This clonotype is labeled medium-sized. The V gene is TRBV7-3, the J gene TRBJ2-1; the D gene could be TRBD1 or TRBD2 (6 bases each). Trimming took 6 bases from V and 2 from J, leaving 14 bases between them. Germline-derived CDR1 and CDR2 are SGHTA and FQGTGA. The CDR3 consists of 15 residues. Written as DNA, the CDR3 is TGTGCCAGCAGTCCCATAAGGGGGGCCTACAATGAGCAGTTCTTC. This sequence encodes CASSPIRGAYNEQFF.

CDR3 bases: TGTGCCAGCAGACCCCGGGCAGGGATGGCCGGGGAGCTGTTTTTT. It encodes CASRPRAGMAGELFF. The chain is built from TRBV6-5 and TRBJ2-2, with TRBD1 as a possible D gene (5 bases). CDR3 size: 15 residues. Deletions cut 6 bases from V and 6 bases from J, with 17 bases between. CDR1 and CDR2 (germline): MNHEY, SVGAGI.

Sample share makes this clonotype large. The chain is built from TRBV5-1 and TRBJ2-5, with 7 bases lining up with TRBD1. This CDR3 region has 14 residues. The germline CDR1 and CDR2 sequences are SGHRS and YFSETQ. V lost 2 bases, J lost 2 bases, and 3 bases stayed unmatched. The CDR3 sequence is CASSFGTVQETQYF. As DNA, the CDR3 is TGCGCCAGCAGCTTCGGGACAGTACAAGAGACCCAGTACTTC.

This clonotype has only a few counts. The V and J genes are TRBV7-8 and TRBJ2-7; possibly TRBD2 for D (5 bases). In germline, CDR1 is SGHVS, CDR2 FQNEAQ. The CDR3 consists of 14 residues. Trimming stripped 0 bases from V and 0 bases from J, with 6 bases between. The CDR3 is CASSLAGSSYEQYF. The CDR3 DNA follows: TGTGCCAGCAGCTTAGCAGGGAGCTCCTACGAGCAGTACTTC. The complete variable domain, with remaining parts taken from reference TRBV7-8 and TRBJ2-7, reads GAGVSQSPRYKVAKRGQDVALRCDPISGHVSLFWYQQALGQGPEFLTYFQNEAQLDKSGLPSDRFFAERPEGSVSTLKIQRTQQEDSAVYLCASSLAGSSYEQYFGPGTRLTVT.

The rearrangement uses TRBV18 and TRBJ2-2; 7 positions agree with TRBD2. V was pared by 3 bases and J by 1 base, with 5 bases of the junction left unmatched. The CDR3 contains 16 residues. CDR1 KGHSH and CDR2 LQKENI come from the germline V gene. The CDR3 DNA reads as TGTGCCAGCTCACCGCCTACGGGGGGGAACACCGGGGAGCTGTTTTTT. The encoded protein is CASSPPTGGNTGELFF. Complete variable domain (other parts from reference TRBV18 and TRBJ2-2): NAGVMQNPRHLVRRRGQEARLRCSPMKGHSHVYWYRQLPEEGLKFMVYLQKENIIDESGMPKERFSAEFPKEGPSILRIQQVVRGDSAAYFCASSPPTGGNTGELFFGEGSRLTVL.